These 30 T cell receptor beta chains originate from one sample sequenced in a study of response to subunit inactivated influenza vaccine. Via MiXCR, TCRdb re-called the RT-PCR reads, giving one row per CDR3 protein. Among fewer than 600,000 distinct CDR3 sequences listed, under 8.5% were seen once. The source material was PBMCs from blood, sampled roughly 24 months after vaccination. The receptor source for this set is a man aged 50 to 75 who received an inactivated influenza vaccine.

This clonotype was picked up many times. The V and J genes are TRBV12-3 or TRBV12-4 and TRBJ1-3; perhaps TRBD1 as D (5 bases). The CDR3 runs to 14 residues. The ends were cut back, 8 bases at V and 0 bases at J, with 11 bases in the middle. CDR3 in DNA: TGTGCCAGCGGGGACCTTAACTCTGGAAACACCATATATTTT. Translated: CASGDLNSGNTIYF.

This chain joins TRBV14 and TRBJ2-3, with D maybe TRBD2 (5 bases). Germline V gene lookup returns CDR1 SGHDN and CDR2 FVKESK. Between the trimmed V and J ends, which lost 4 bases and 1 base, there was a span of 12 bases. The CDR3 is made up of 15 amino acids. CDR3 sequence reads: CASSPTLRGTDTQYF. In DNA form, the CDR3 reads TGTGCCAGCAGCCCCACACTGCGGGGCACAGATACGCAGTATTTT. The full variable domain, in which reference TRBV14 and TRBJ2-3 provide the parts outside the CDR3, is EAGVTQFPSHSVIEKGQTVTLRCDPISGHDNLYWYRRVMGKEIKFLLHFVKESKQDESGMPNNRFLAERTGGTYSTLKVQPAELEDSGVYFCASSPTLRGTDTQYFGPGTRLTVL.

The rearrangement joins TRBV30 to TRBJ2-7; D is possibly TRBD1 or TRBD2 (5 bases each). V was shortened by 0 bases and J by 0 bases, with 15 bases between the two germline ends. This CDR3 is 16 amino acids long. CDR1 and CDR2 from the germline V gene are GTSNPN and SVGIG (reference sequence). CDR3 bases: TGTGCCTGGAGTGTAGGGGCCGGGGTATTCTCCTACGAGCAGTACTTC. Its translation: CAWSVGAGVFSYEQYF.

This clonotype appeared a few times. V is TRBV20-1 and J is TRBJ2-7; TRBD1 aligns across 10 bases. The V and J ends lost 2 bases and 4 bases, in that order; junction bases with no gene match: 14. This CDR3 is built from 17 residues. Germline V gives CDR1 DFQATT, CDR2 SNEGSKA (reference sequence). The CDR3 is CSARLTGGTAGGYEQYF. The CDR3 DNA sequence: TGCAGTGCTAGACTGACAGGGGGCACTGCCGGAGGGTACGAGCAGTACTTC.

The chain combines TRBV6-1 with TRBJ1-6; TRBD1 matches at 7 bases. Per the germline V gene, CDR1 is MNHNS and CDR2 is SASEGT. This CDR3 comprises 16 residues. The trim removed 5 bases at V and 8 bases at J, leaving 12 bases unmatched. As DNA, the CDR3 is TGTGCCAGCAGTATGAACTACAGGGGCAGGGATTCACCCCTCCACTTT. It specifies CASSMNYRGRDSPLHF.

The rearrangement links TRBV12-3 or TRBV12-4 to TRBJ1-1; D unclear. This CDR3 is built from 13 residues. Trimming removed 6 bases at V and 6 bases at J, with 14 bases between. The CDR3 DNA sequence: TGTGCCAGCAGCCGGAGGTGGGGTGCTGAAGCTTTCTTT. Protein sequence: CASSRRWGAEAFF.

This clonotype was detected only a few times. The DNA of the CDR3 is TGTGCCAGCAGGAATGGACAAGGGGGAGAGACCCAGTACTTC. Translation gives CASRNGQGGETQYF. The chain joins TRBV12-3 or TRBV12-4 to TRBJ2-5; D perhaps matches TRBD1 (6 bases). Trimming took off 6 bases at V and 4 bases at J, with 15 bases between the two ends. The CDR3 has 14 amino acids.

This clonotype has a handful of counts. The chain carries TRBV25-1 and TRBJ1-2; tentative D call: TRBD1 (6 bases). This CDR3 region has 13 residues. In germline, CDR1 is MGHDK, CDR2 SYGVNS. V lost 6 bases and J lost 2, with 10 bases in between. CDR3 amino acids: CASRVDSNYGYTF. The CDR3 coding sequence is TGTGCCAGCAGGGTGGACAGCAACTATGGCTACACCTTC.

In this sample, this clonotype turned up many times. The CDR3 bases are TGTGCCAGCAGCCAAGATTATAATTCACCCCTCCACTTT. Translation: CASSQDYNSPLHF. V is TRBV4-2 and J is TRBJ1-6; no reliable D call. CDR1 LGHNA and CDR2 YNFKEQ come from the germline V gene. This CDR3 region has 13 residues. Trimming removed 0 bases from V and 4 bases from J, with 1 base in between.

The rearrangement uses TRBV10-3 and TRBJ1-4, with 9 positions matching TRBD1. The J segment lost 6 bases and the V segment lost 5 bases, leaving 4 bases of the junction unmatched. Germline values: CDR1 ENHRY, CDR2 SYGVKD. This CDR3 has 14 residues. CDR3 nucleotides: TGTGCCATCAGTCTTGGGACAGGGTATGAAAAACTGTTTTTT. Encoded protein: CAISLGTGYEKLFF.

This clonotype was detected a few times. The V call is TRBV20-1, the J call TRBJ2-3; D might be TRBD2 (6 bases). Trimming pared 5 bases from V and 4 bases from J, leaving 22 bases between. The CDR3 contains 16 residues. CDR1 and CDR2 from the germline V gene are DFQATT and SNEGSKA (reference sequence). CDR3 nucleotides: TGCAGTGCTCTCGCGGGGTCGGCCGGTTTCTCAGATACGCAGTATTTT. Translated: CSALAGSAGFSDTQYF.

This clonotype has at least ten counts. CDR3 loop: CASSLGQGREQFF. DNA for the CDR3: TGCGCCAGCAGCTTGGGACAGGGCCGGGAGCAGTTCTTC. The J gene is TRBJ2-1, the V gene TRBV5-1, with 7 bases matching TRBD1. CDR1 is SGHRS and CDR2 is YFSETQ in the germline V gene. J lost 10 bases, V lost 0 bases, and 4 bases had no gene match. The CDR3 runs to 13 residues.

A few counts support this clonotype. J is TRBJ2-3 and V is TRBV4-1; 11 positions match TRBD2. V was clipped by 1 base and J by 0 bases; unmatched bases: 0. The CDR3 consists of 16 residues. The germline V gene encodes CDR1 MGHRA and CDR2 YSYEKL. The CDR3 bases are TGCGCCAGCAGCCAAGGGACTAGCGGGAGCACAGATACGCAGTATTTT. It encodes CASSQGTSGSTDTQYF.

This clonotype was recorded many times. The chain combines TRBV28 with TRBJ2-3; 10 nucleotides line up with TRBD2. Germline lookup yields CDR1 MDHEN and CDR2 SYDVKM. J gave up 5 bases and V 4 bases, and 12 bases lay outside the gene matches. The CDR3 is made up of 17 amino acids. CDR3 sequence (DNA): TGTGCCAGCAGTTCCGGGACTAGCGCCGAGGGCATAGATACGCAGTATTTT. Amino acids: CASSSGTSAEGIDTQYF. The full variable domain, rest sourced from reference TRBV28 and TRBJ2-3, is DVKVTQSSRYLVKRTGEKVFLECVQDMDHENMFWYRQDPGLGLRLIYFSYDVKMKEKGDIPEGYSVSREKKERFSLILESASTNQTSMYLCASSSGTSAEGIDTQYFGPGTRLTVL.

Many counts were recorded for this clonotype. The J gene is TRBJ1-3, the V gene TRBV4-3; D uncertain. The CDR3 totals 15 residues. Looked up from germline, CDR1 is LGHNA and CDR2 is YSLEER. Trimming pared 1 base from V and 2 bases from J, leaving 9 bases between. CDR3 loop: CASSQGPGAGNTIYF. In nucleotides, the CDR3 is TGCGCCAGCAGCCAAGGCCCCGGGGCTGGAAACACCATATATTTT.

The V and J genes are TRBV12-5 and TRBJ1-2, with TRBD1 matching 7 bases. Germline lookup yields CDR1 LGHNT and CDR2 FRNRAP. This CDR3 comprises 16 residues. V shed 2 bases and J 1 base; nucleotides not matched to a gene: 7. This chain's CDR3 is CASGLQGQNLNYGYTF. The CDR3 nucleotides are TGTGCTAGTGGTTTGCAGGGACAGAACCTTAACTATGGCTACACCTTC.

This clonotype was observed a few times. This chain uses TRBV6-1 with TRBJ1-4; 7 bases align to TRBD1. CDR3 length equals 15 residues. V lost 4 bases, J lost 5 bases, and 7 bases stayed unmatched. Germline CDR1 and CDR2: MNHNS and SASEGT. The CDR3 sequence is CASSAPGQKNEKLFF. CDR3 coding DNA: TGTGCCAGCAGTGCTCCGGGACAGAAAAATGAAAAACTGTTTTTT.

The sample holds many counts of this clonotype. This sequence joins TRBV12-3 or TRBV12-4 and TRBJ2-3; 9 nucleotides agree with TRBD2. J gave up 5 bases and V 2 bases, and 5 bases lay outside the gene matches. The CDR3 is 15 residues long. This CDR3 is CASSLSSGVVDTQYF. The DNA of the CDR3 is TGTGCCAGCAGTTTATCTAGCGGGGTTGTAGATACGCAGTATTTT.

This clonotype has more than one count but fewer than ten. The CDR3 spells CASSGQINQPQHF. In DNA form, the CDR3 reads TGTGCCAGCAGTGGACAGATAAATCAGCCCCAGCATTTT. The J gene is TRBJ1-5, the V gene TRBV7-2; D perhaps matches TRBD1 (6 bases). Germline CDR1 is SGHTA and CDR2 is FQGNSA. The CDR3 length is 13 residues. V gave up 6 bases and J gave up 4 bases, with 10 bases separating them.

In its sample, this clonotype was seen many times. The rearrangement links TRBV29-1 to TRBJ1-6, with 11 bases matching TRBD1. The CDR3 length is 14 residues. The germline gives CDR1 SQVTM, CDR2 ANQGSEA. The ends lost 7 bases at V and 10 bases at J; junction bases unmatched: 9. CDR3 sequence (DNA): TGCAGCGCAGGGACAGGGGGGATCGGATCACCCCTCCACTTT. This translates into CSAGTGGIGSPLHF.

The chain employs TRBV20-1 and TRBJ2-1; the match to TRBD2 covers 12 bases. The CDR3 is 18 residues long. The germline V gene encodes CDR1 DFQATT and CDR2 SNEGSKA (reference sequence). V shed 0 bases, J shed 1 base, and the junction held 7 bases outside the gene matches. This CDR3 is CSARDAPTSGGSYNEQFF. In DNA form, the CDR3 reads TGCAGTGCTAGAGATGCCCCTACTAGCGGGGGGTCCTACAATGAGCAGTTCTTC.

This clonotype was recorded many times. The V gene is TRBV20-1, the J gene TRBJ2-1, with TRBD1 matching 12 bases. Germline trimming cut 5 bases from V and 7 bases from J; bases unmatched to any gene: 6. Germline CDR1 DFQATT, CDR2 SNEGSKA (reference sequence). The CDR3 loop spans 14 amino acids. CDR3 protein: CSADRDRGQNEQFF. CDR3 DNA sequence: TGCAGTGCTGACCGGGACAGGGGGCAGAATGAGCAGTTCTTC.

There are many counts of this clonotype. The chain employs TRBV5-1 and TRBJ2-2; no clear D gene. The ends were cut back, 2 bases at V and 1 base at J, with 9 bases in the middle. Germline values: CDR1 SGHRS, CDR2 YFSETQ. The CDR3 loop spans 15 amino acids. CDR3 loop: CASSFGQENTGELFF. Written as DNA, the CDR3 is TGCGCCAGCAGCTTTGGGCAAGAGAACACCGGGGAGCTGTTTTTT.

At least ten counts were recorded for this clonotype. The chain links TRBV20-1 to TRBJ2-7; D unresolved. CDR3 length: 12 amino acids. Germline V gene lookup returns CDR1 DFQATT and CDR2 SNEGSKA (reference sequence). V lost 0 bases and J 7 bases, leaving 10 bases between the germline ends. CDR3 region: CSARDLWVEQYF. In nucleotides, the CDR3 is TGCAGTGCTAGAGATCTCTGGGTAGAGCAGTACTTC.

This clonotype was observed a handful of times. The conserved closing phenylalanine or tryptophan is absent in this CDR3, likely reflecting a read error. The rearrangement joins TRBV12-3 or TRBV12-4 to TRBJ2-1; 10 nucleotides align to TRBD2. Germline trimming cut 5 bases from V and 5 bases from J; bases unmatched to any gene: 9. The CDR3 covers 16 residues. The CDR3 spells CASSPAGTSDNNEQFS. Here the CDR3 DNA reads TGTGCCAGCAGTCCCGCCGGGACTAGCGACAACAATGAGCAGTTCTCC.

In its sample, this clonotype was seen a few times. The V gene is TRBV15, the J gene TRBJ2-3; D remains unclear. The CDR3 consists of 14 residues. Trimming pared 1 base from V and 0 bases from J, leaving 5 bases between. CDR1 LNHNV and CDR2 YYDKDF come from the germline V gene (reference sequence). The CDR3 bases are TGTGCCACCAGCAGAGCCCCTAGCACAGATACGCAGTATTTT. Amino acids: CATSRAPSTDTQYF.

This clonotype was seen ten or more times. The CDR3 coding sequence is TGCGCCAGCAGCCAAGTCCGCGGGTTCGAGACCCAGTACTTC. As protein: CASSQVRGFETQYF. The V call is TRBV4-1, the J call TRBJ2-5, with D possibly matching TRBD2 (5 bases). The CDR3 totals 14 residues. Between the trimmed V and J ends, which lost 1 base and 5 bases, there was a span of 11 bases. Germline V gives CDR1 MGHRA, CDR2 YSYEKL.

There are many counts of this clonotype. This chain joins TRBV29-1 and TRBJ2-1; D is perhaps TRBD2 (6 bases). Germline values: CDR1 SQVTM, CDR2 ANQGSEA. The CDR3 length is 14 residues. V lost 3 bases, J lost 2 bases, and 11 bases lay in between. DNA for the CDR3: TGCAGCGTTGATGGCGGGACCACCTACAATGAGCAGTTCTTC. Protein: CSVDGGTTYNEQFF.

This clonotype has a count of ten or more. The chain combines TRBV20-1 with TRBJ2-3; D is uncertain. Germline V gene sequence: CDR1 DFQATT, CDR2 SNEGSKA (reference sequence). Trimming stripped 6 bases from V and 4 bases from J, with 11 bases between. This CDR3 is built from 12 residues. The CDR3 protein is CSATSPPDTQYF. CDR3 in DNA: TGCAGTGCGACCTCCCCCCCAGATACGCAGTATTTT.

This chain links TRBV3-1 with TRBJ2-1, with 14 bases lining up with TRBD2. Germline V gene data show CDR1 as LGHDT and CDR2 as YNNKEL (reference sequence). The CDR3 contains 15 residues. The J segment lost 16 bases and the V segment lost 0 bases, leaving 8 bases of the junction unmatched. The CDR3 loop is CASSQDPTSGRAIFF. CDR3 nucleotide sequence: TGTGCCAGCAGCCAAGACCCGACTAGCGGGAGGGCCATCTTCTTC.